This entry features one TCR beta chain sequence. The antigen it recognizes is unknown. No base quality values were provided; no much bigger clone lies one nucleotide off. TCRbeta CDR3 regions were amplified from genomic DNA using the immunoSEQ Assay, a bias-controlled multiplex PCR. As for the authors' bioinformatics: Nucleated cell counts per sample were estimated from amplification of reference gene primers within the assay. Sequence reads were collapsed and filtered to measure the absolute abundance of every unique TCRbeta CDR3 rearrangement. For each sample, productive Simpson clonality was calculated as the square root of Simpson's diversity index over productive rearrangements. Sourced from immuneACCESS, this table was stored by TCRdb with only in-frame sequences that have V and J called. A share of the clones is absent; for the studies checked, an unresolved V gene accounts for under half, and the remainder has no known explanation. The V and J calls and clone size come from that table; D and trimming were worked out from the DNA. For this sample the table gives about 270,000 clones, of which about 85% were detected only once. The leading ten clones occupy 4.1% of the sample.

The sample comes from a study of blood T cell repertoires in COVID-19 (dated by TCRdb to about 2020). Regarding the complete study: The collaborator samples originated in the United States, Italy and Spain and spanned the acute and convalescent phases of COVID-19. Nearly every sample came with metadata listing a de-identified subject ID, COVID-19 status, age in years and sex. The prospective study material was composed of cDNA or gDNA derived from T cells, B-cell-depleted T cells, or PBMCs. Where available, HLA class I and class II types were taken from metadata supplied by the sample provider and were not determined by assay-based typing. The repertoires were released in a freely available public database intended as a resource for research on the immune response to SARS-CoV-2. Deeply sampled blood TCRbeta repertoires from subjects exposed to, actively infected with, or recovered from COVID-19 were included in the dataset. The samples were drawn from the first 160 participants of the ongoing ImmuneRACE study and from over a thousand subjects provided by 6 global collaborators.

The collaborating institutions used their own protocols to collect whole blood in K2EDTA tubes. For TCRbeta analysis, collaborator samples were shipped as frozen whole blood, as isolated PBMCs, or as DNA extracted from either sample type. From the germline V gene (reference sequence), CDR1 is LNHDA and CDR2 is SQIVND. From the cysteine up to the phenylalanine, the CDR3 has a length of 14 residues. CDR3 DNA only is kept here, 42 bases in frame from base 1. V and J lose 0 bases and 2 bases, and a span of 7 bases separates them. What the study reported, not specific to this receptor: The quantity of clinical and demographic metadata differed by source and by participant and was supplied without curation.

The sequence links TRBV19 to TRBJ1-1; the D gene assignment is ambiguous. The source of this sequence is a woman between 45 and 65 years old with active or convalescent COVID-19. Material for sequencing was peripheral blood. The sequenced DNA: TGTGCCAGTAGTATAGACGGGATAAACACTGAAGCTTTCTTT. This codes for CASSIDGINTEAFF.